The entry that follows covers one TCR beta chain sequence. Its antigen is not identified. How the authors handled the data: After removing out-of-frame reads, around 2,100,000 distinct TCRbeta sequences remained. Produced via immunoSEQ multiplex PCR; TCRdb's table is partial and in-frame only. V and J calls and clone size follow that table, whereas D and trimming were derived from the DNA. The sample shows approximately 50,000 clones, 70% to 85% of them seen only once. This entry comes from a study of memory CD4+ T cells and cytomegalovirus serostatus. Study-wide points: Median bootstrapped AUC for CMV status was about 0.96 originally, roughly 0.92 US-trained.

Single viable CD3+CD4+CD8-CD45RO+ cells were sorted as the memory CD4+ T cells. Germline V CDR1 and CDR2: MNHEY, SVGAGI. Deletions cut 4 bases from V and 0 bases from J, with 12 bases between. The CDR3 has 15 amino acids. The source material was memory CD4+ T cells from blood. This sequence was found in an adult in good health and CMV-seropositive. The chain is built from TRBV6-5 and TRBJ1-1, with a possible D match to TRBD1 (6 bases). The CDR3 spells CASSLQGRMNTEAFF. The CDR3 DNA reads as TGTGCCAGCAGTTTACAGGGAAGGATGAACACTGAAGCTTTCTTT.